A selection of T cell receptor beta chains follows, all from one sample in a study of blood T cell repertoires in COVID-19. Sequencing was performed with immunoSEQ multiplex PCR; in TCRdb, only in-frame clones are kept and a portion is missing. The data show 290,000 or so clones, around 86% seen once. The specimen sequenced was PBMCs or T cells enriched from blood (not recorded which). These TCRs come from a woman younger than 30 who had recovered from COVID-19. The CDR3 runs from the conserved cysteine through the conserved F or W. D genes are given only for firm matches. The size field is filled for only some rows; it gives once, few, many or a size class.

CDR3 DNA,CDR3 protein,D gene,J gene,clone size,V gene
TGTGCCAGCAGCCAGAGTTGGGGGAGGAATTTTGAAAAAGTGTTTTTT,CASSQSWGRNFEKVFF,NA,TRBJ1-4,once,TRBV3-1/TRBV3-2
TGTGCCAGCAGCCTCGACACGGGATCAGACATTCAGTACTTC,CASSLDTGSDIQYF,NA,TRBJ2-4,NA,TRBV9
TGTGCCAGCAGCTTAGCGTACAGCAATGAGCAGTTCTTC,CASSLAYSNEQFF,NA,TRBJ2-1,NA,TRBV11-1
TGCGCCAGCAGCCAGGCCACCCAAGAGACCCAGTACTTC,CASSQATQETQYF,NA,TRBJ2-5,NA,TRBV5-1
TGTGCCAGCAGCCCCAACCTGATTAGCGGGAGTGTCAACGAGCAGTACTTC,CASSPNLISGSVNEQYF,TRBD2,TRBJ2-7,NA,TRBV7-3
TGTGCCAGTAGTCCGAGGACTAGCGGGGGCACAGATACGCAGTATTTT,CASSPRTSGGTDTQYF,TRBD2,TRBJ2-3,NA,TRBV19
TGTGCCAGCAGCCCTTCTTCAGGGTTGTTCGGGGAGCTGTTTTTT,CASSPSSGLFGELFF,NA,TRBJ2-2,NA,TRBV7-9
TGTGCCAGCAGCTTAGAATCGGGGCCAGGGGAAAACATTCAGTACTTC,CASSLESGPGENIQYF,NA,TRBJ2-4,NA,TRBV7-8
TGCGCCAGCAGTCATACCGGGACAGGGGTCTCCTACGAGCAGTACTTC,CASSHTGTGVSYEQYF,TRBD1,TRBJ2-7,NA,TRBV23-1
TGCGCCAGCAGCCAAGATATGGCGGGAGTAGGGGATACGCAGTATTTT,CASSQDMAGVGDTQYF,TRBD2,TRBJ2-3,few,TRBV4-1
TGTGCCAGCAGTTACTACGGGGTTGAAGCTTTCTTT,CASSYYGVEAFF,NA,TRBJ1-1,NA,TRBV6-5
TGTGCCAGCAGGGAACTGGCGGGCAGAGCGTTTTTT,CASRELAGRAFF,NA,TRBJ1-4,NA,TRBV6-6
TGCGCCAGCAGCCCTGACAGCCCCTCGGTGCACAACGCCCAACAGCAGTACTTC,CASSPDSPSVHNAQQQYF,NA,TRBJ2-7,once,TRBV4-3
TGTGCCAGCAGCTCATACAAACGGACAGGATCCGGGGAGCTGTTTTTT,CASSSYKRTGSGELFF,TRBD1,TRBJ2-2,NA,TRBV7-2
TGTGCCAGCAGCCCGGACAGGGGAGCCTATGGCTACACCTTC,CASSPDRGAYGYTF,TRBD1,TRBJ1-2,NA,TRBV6-5
TGTGCCAGCAGCCTTTCAGGGAGGCTAGTTCAAGAGACCCAGTACTTC,CASSLSGRLVQETQYF,NA,TRBJ2-5,NA,TRBV5-6
TGCGCCAGCAGCTTAGGACAGGGGGCTTTCTATGGCTACACCTTC,CASSLGQGAFYGYTF,TRBD1,TRBJ1-2,NA,TRBV5-1
TGTGCCAGCTCACCACTCTTGGGCGAAGTCAGCTACAATGAGCAGTTCTTC,CASSPLLGEVSYNEQFF,NA,TRBJ2-1,NA,TRBV18
TGTGCCAGCAGCTCCCAGGGGCCCTTAGCGGGAAGCACAGATACGCAGTATTTT,CASSSQGPLAGSTDTQYF,TRBD2,TRBJ2-3,NA,TRBV7-2
TGTGCCAGCAGCTCCCGGACAGCCTGGGGCACAGATACGCAGTATTTT,CASSSRTAWGTDTQYF,NA,TRBJ2-3,once,TRBV5-8
TGCGCCAGCAGCCAAGAAGGTTGGGCTAGCGGCAATGAGCAGTTCTTC,CASSQEGWASGNEQFF,TRBD2,TRBJ2-1,NA,TRBV4-1
TGTGCCAGTAGTAGACTAGCGGGGGGGCCAGGGGCCAACGTCCTGACTTTC,CASSRLAGGPGANVLTF,TRBD2,TRBJ2-6,NA,TRBV19
TGTGCCAGCAGTGTGGGACAGGGAGGCTATGGCTACACCTTC,CASSVGQGGYGYTF,TRBD1,TRBJ1-2,few,TRBV2
TGTGCCAGCAGTGAATCGTTCCACATGAACACTGAAGCTTTCTTT,CASSESFHMNTEAFF,NA,TRBJ1-1,NA,TRBV6-1
TGTGCCAGCAGTTATGGGAGAGATCAGCCCCAGCATTTT,CASSYGRDQPQHF,NA,TRBJ1-5,NA,TRBV6-5
TGCAGTGTGGAGGTAAACACTGAAGCTTTCTTT,CSVEVNTEAFF,NA,TRBJ1-1,NA,TRBV20-1